This TCR beta chain is from a study of read filtering for tumor transcriptome and immune sequencing. Whole-study context: After DNase treatment, RNA was made into whole-transcriptome libraries.

Broader study findings: Correlation between methods rose after single-read clonotypes were removed.

Deletions cut 2 bases from V and 7 bases from J, with 12 bases between. CDR3 size: 14 residues. Germline V gene data show CDR1 as SGHVS and CDR2 as FQNEAQ. This clonotype was seen a few times. As yet, its antigen is unknown. Sampling of bone marrow took place during active disease in every patient. From about 400 ng of RNA, a library with molecular barcoded alpha/delta and beta/gamma adaptors was made. TCRdb used MiXCR to reprocess the reads, holding one entry per CDR3 protein. The data hold 90,000 to 95,000 distinct CDR3 sequences, with roughly 21% observed a single time. The chain carries TRBV7-8 and TRBJ1-5; D is unclear. Sequences were obtained from a population of CD138-negative cells sorted from bone marrow. This clonotype was sampled from a donor aged 40 or older with multiple myeloma. As DNA, the CDR3 is TGTGCCAGCAGCTTATTGGAGGGAAGACAGCCCCAGCATTTT. This sequence encodes CASSLLEGRQPQHF.